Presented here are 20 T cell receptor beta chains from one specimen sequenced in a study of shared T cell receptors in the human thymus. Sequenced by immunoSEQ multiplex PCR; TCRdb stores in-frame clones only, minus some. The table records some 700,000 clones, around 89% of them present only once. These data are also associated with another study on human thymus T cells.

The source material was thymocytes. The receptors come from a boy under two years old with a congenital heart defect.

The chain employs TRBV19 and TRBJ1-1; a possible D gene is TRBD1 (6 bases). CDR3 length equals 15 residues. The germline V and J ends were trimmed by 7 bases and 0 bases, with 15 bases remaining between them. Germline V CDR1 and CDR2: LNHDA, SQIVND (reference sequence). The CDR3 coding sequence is TGTGCCAGTAATCCGGGACATTCATTGAACACTGAAGCTTTCTTT. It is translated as CASNPGHSLNTEAFF.

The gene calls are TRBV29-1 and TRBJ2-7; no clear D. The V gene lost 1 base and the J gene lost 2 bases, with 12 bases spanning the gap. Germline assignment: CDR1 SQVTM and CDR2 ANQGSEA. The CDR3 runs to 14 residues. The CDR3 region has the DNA TGCAGCGTTGAAGCCCGGGTCTCGCCCTACGAGCAGTACTTC. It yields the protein CSVEARVSPYEQYF.

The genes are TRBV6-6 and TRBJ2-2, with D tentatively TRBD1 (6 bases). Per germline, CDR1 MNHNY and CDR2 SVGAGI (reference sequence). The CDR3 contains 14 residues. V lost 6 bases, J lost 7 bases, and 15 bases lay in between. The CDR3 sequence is CASRRGREGGELFF. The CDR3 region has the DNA TGTGCCAGCAGAAGGGGGAGAGAGGGCGGGGAGCTGTTTTTT.

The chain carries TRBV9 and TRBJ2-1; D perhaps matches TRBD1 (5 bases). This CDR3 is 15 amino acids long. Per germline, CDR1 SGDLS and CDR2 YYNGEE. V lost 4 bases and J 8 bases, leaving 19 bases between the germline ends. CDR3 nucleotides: TGTGCCAGCAGCCCCCGATCAGGGTCTAAGGATGAGCAGTTCTTC. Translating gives CASSPRSGSKDEQFF.

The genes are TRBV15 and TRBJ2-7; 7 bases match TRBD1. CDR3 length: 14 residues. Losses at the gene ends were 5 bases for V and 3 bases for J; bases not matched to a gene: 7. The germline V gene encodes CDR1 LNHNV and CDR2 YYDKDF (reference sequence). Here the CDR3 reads CATSRQGRGYEQYF. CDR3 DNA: TGTGCCACCAGCCGACAGGGAAGGGGCTACGAGCAGTACTTC.

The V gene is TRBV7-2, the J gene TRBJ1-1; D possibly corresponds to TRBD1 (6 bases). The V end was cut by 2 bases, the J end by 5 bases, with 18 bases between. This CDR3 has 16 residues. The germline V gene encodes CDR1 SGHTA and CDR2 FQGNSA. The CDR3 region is CASSLRAGGAGTEAFF. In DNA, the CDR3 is TGTGCCAGCAGCTTAAGAGCGGGGGGCGCGGGTACTGAAGCTTTCTTT. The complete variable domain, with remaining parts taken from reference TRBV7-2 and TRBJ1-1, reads GAGVSQSPSNKVTEKGKDVELRCDPISGHTALYWYRQSLGQGLEFLIYFQGNSAPDKSGLPSDRFSAERTGGSVSTLTIQRTQQEDSAVYLCASSLRAGGAGTEAFFGQGTRLTVV.

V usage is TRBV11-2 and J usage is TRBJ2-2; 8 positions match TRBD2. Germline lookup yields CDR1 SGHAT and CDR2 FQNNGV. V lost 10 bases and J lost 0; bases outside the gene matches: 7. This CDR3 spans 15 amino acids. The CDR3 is CATRGGVPNTGELFF. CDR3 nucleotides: TGTGCCACCCGGGGGGGGGTCCCGAACACCGGGGAGCTGTTTTTT.

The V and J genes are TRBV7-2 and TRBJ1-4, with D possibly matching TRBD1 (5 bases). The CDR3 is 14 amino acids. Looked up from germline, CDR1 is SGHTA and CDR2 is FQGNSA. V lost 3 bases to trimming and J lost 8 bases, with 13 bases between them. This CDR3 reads CASSLGGANEKLFF. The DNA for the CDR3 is TGTGCCAGCAGCTTGGGTGGGGCAAACGAAAAACTGTTTTTT.

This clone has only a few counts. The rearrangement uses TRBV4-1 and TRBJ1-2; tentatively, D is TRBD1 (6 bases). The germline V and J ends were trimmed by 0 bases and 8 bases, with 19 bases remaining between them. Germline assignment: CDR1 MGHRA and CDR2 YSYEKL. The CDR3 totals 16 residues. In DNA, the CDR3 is TGCGCCAGCAGCCAAGATATAACAGGGCATTTATGGGGCTACACCTTC. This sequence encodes CASSQDITGHLWGYTF.

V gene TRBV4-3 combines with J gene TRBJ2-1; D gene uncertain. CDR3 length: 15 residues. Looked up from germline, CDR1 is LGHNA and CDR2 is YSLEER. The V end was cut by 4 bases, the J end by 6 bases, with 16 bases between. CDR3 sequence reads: CASSPAFPLSNEQFF. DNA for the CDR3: TGCGCCAGCAGCCCCGCTTTCCCCCTTAGCAATGAGCAGTTCTTC.

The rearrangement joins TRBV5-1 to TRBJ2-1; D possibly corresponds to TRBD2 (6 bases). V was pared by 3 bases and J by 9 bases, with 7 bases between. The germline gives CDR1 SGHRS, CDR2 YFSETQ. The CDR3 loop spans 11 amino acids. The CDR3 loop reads CASSSGSEQFF. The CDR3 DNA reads TGCGCCAGCAGCTCCGGGAGTGAGCAGTTCTTC.

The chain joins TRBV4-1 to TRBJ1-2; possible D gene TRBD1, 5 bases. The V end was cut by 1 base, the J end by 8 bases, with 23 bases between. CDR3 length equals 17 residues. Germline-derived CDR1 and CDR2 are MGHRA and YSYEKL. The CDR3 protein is CASSQGPPGLWGGGYTF. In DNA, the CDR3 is TGCGCCAGCAGCCAAGGGCCACCGGGACTCTGGGGAGGCGGCTACACCTTC.

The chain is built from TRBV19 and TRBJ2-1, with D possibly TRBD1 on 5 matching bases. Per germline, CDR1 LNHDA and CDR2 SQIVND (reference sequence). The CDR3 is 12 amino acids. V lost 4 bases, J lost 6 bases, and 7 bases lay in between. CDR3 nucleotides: TGTGCCAGTAGTACAGGGTTCAATGAGCAGTTCTTC. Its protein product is CASSTGFNEQFF.

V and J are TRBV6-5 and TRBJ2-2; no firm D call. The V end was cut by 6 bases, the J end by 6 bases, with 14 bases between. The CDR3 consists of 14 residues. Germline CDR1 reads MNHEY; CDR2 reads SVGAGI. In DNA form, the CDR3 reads TGTGCCAGCAGCCCATCTTTTAGCCCCGGGGAGCTGTTTTTT. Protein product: CASSPSFSPGELFF.

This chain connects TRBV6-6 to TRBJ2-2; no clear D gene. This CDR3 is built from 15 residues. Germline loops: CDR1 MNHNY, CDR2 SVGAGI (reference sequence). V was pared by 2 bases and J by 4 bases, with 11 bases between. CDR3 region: CASSYAEPSTGELFF. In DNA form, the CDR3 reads TGTGCCAGCAGTTACGCGGAGCCATCCACCGGGGAGCTGTTTTTT.

The DNA for the CDR3 is TGTGCCAGCAGTGGAGCAGGGGGCGGGTCGGCCTGCAATGAGCAGTTCTTC. Protein: CASSGAGGGSACNEQFF. J is TRBJ2-1 and V is TRBV27, with 8 nucleotides matching TRBD1. The junction had 15 bases not matched to a gene; V was cut back by 5 bases and J by 6 bases. The CDR3 has 17 amino acids. CDR1 MNHEY and CDR2 SMNVEV come from the germline V gene (reference sequence).

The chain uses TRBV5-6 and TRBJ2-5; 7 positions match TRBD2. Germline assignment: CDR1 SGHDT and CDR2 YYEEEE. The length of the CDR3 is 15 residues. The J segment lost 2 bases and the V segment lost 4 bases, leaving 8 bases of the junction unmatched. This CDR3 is CASSLQTSLQETQYF. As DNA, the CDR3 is TGTGCCAGCAGCCTTCAGACTAGCCTACAAGAGACCCAGTACTTC.

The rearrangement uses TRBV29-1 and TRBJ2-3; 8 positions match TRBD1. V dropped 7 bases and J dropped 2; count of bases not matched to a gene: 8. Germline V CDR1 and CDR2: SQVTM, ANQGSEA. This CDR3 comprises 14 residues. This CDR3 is CSATGTGPTDTQYF. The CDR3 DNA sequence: TGCAGCGCCACCGGGACAGGCCCCACAGATACGCAGTATTTT.

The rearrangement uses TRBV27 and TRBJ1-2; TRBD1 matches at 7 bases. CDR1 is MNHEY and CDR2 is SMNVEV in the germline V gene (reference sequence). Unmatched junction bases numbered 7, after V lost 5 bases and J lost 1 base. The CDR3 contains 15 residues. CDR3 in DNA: TGTGCCAGCAGTCTACAGGGGTACCTTAACTATGGCTACACCTTC. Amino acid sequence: CASSLQGYLNYGYTF.

The CDR3 spells CASSQLPGTGRGNEKLFF. CDR3 DNA sequence: TGCGCCAGCAGCCAACTACCCGGGACAGGGAGGGGTAATGAAAAACTGTTTTTT. The V and J genes are TRBV4-3 and TRBJ1-4; TRBD1 matches at 9 bases. Germline CDR1 and CDR2: LGHNA and YSLEER. The CDR3 length is 18 residues. Losses at the gene ends were 2 bases for V and 4 bases for J; bases not matched to a gene: 11.